The T cell receptor (beta chain) described here comes from a study of cytomegalovirus exposure and HLA in healthy donors. In the PCR, 60 Vbeta and 13 Jbeta primers were used. Profiled with immunoSEQ multiplex PCR; TCRdb holds only in-frame clones, not every one. Among more than 55,000 clones listed, roughly four fifths were seen once. The CDR3 contains 18 residues. Germline CDR1 is MNHEY and CDR2 is SMNVEV (reference sequence). J lost 5 bases, V lost 5 bases, and 16 bases had no gene match. The sequenced sample was PBMCs. This sequence originates from a man younger than 40 in good health and CMV-seronegative. The chain recombines TRBV27 with TRBJ2-3, with TRBD2 identical over 10 bases. The CDR3 sequence: CASSPPVAGGIGEDTQYF. The CDR3 region has the DNA TGTGCCAGCAGTCCCCCCGTAGCGGGGGGAATAGGTGAAGATACGCAGTATTTT.